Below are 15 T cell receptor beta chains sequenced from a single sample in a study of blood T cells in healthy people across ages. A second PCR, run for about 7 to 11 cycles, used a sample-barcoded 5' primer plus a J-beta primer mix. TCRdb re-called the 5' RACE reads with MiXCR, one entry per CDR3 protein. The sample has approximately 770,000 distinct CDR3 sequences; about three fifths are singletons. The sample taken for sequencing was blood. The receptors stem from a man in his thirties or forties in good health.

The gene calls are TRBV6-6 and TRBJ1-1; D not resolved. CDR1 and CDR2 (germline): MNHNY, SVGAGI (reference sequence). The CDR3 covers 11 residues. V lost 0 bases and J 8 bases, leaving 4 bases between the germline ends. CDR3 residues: CASSYSEEAFF. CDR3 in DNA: TGTGCCAGCAGTTACTCAGAGGAAGCTTTCTTT.

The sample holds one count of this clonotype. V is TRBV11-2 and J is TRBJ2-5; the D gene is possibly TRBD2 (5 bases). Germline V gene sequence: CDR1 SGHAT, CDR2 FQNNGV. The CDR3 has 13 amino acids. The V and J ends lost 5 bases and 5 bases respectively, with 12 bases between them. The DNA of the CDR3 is TGTGCCAGCAGCCTAACAGAGCGGGAGACCCAGTACTTC. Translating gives CASSLTERETQYF. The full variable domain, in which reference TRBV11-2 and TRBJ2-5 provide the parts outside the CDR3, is EAGVAQSPRYKIIEKRQSVAFWCNPISGHATLYWYQQILGQGPKLLIQFQNNGVVDDSQLPKDRFSAERLKGVDSTLKIQPAKLEDSAVYLCASSLTERETQYFGPGTRLLVL.

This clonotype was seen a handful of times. The CDR3 region has the DNA TGTGCCAGCAGCCGAGACGAGCTAGCTATAGAGCAGTACTTC. This sequence encodes CASSRDELAIEQYF. The rearrangement joins TRBV13 to TRBJ2-7; maybe TRBD2 (5 bases). V was shortened by 5 bases and J by 7 bases, with 18 bases between the two germline ends. CDR1 and CDR2 from the germline V gene are PRHDT and FYEKMQ (reference sequence). The CDR3 loop spans 14 amino acids.

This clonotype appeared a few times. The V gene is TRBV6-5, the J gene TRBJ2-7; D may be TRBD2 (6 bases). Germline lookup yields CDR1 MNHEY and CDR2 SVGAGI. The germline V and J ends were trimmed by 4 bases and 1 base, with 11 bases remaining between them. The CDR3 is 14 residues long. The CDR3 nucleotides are TGTGCCAGCAGTTGGGTAGCGGAGTCCTACGAGCAGTACTTC. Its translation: CASSWVAESYEQYF.

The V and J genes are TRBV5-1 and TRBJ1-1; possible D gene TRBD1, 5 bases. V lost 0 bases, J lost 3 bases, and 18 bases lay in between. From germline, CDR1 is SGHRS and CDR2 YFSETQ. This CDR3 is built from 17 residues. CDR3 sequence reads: CASSLAVGRGPYTEAFF. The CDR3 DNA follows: TGCGCCAGCAGCTTGGCCGTGGGACGAGGTCCTTACACTGAAGCTTTCTTT.

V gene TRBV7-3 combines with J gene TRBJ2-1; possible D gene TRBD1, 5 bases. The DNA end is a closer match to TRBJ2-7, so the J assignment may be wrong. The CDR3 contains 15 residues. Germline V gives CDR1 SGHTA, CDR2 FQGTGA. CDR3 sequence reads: CASSPVRGSYNEQYF. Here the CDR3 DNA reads TGTGCCAGCAGCCCCGTAAGGGGCTCCTACAATGAGCAGTACTTC.

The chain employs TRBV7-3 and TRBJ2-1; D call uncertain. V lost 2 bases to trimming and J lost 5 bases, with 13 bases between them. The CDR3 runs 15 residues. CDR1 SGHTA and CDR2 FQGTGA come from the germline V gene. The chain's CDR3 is CASSLGPTGHNEQFF. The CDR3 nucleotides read TGTGCCAGCAGCTTAGGGCCCACTGGACACAATGAGCAGTTCTTC. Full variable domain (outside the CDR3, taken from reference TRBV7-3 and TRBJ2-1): GAGVSQTPSNKVTEKGKYVELRCDPISGHTALYWYRQSLGQGPEFLIYFQGTGAADDSGLPNDRFFAVRPEGSVSTLKIQRTERGDSAVYLCASSLGPTGHNEQFFGPGTRLTVL.

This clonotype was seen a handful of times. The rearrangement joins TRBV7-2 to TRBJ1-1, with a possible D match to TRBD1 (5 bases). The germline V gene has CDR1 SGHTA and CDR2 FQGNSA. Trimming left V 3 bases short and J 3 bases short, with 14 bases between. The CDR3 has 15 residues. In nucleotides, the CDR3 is TGTGCCAGCAGCTTTTTGCAGGGCATCTACACTGAAGCTTTCTTT. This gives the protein CASSFLQGIYTEAFF.

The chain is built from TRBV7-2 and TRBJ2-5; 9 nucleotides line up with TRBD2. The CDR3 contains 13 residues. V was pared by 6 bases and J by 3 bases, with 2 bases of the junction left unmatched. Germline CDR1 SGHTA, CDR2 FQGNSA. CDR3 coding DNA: TGTGCCAGCAGTCCTAGCGGGGAAGAGACCCAGTACTTC. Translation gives CASSPSGEETQYF. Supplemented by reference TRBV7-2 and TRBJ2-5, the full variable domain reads GAGVSQSPSNKVTEKGKDVELRCDPISGHTALYWYRQSLGQGLEFLIYFQGNSAPDKSGLPSDRFSAERTGGSVSTLTIQRTQQEDSAVYLCASSPSGEETQYFGPGTRLLVL.

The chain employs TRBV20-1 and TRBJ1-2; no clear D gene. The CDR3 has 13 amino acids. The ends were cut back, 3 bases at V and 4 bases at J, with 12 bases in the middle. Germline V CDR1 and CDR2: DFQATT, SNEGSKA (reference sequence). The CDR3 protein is CSASFREVYGYTF. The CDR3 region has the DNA TGCAGTGCTAGCTTCCGGGAAGTCTATGGCTACACCTTC.

The CDR3 region has the DNA TGCAGTGCCCGAGCAGTCGGGTCTTTTCAGTACTTC. It yields the protein CSARAVGSFQYF. The gene calls are TRBV20-1 and TRBJ2-4; D ambiguous. CDR1 is DFQATT and CDR2 is SNEGSKA in the germline V gene (reference sequence). This CDR3 is 12 amino acids long. V was cut by 6 bases and J by 11 bases, with 17 bases left in between.

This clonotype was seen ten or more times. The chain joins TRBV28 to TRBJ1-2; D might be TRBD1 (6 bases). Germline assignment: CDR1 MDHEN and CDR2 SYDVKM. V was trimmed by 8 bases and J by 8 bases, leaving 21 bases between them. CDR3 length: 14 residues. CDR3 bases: TGTGCCAGCGGCAAACAGGGACCCGCCAGGGGCTACACCTTC. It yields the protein CASGKQGPARGYTF.

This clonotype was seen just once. The CDR3 spells CATQERGAETQYF. CDR3 sequence (DNA): TGCGCCACCCAGGAGCGGGGGGCAGAGACCCAGTACTTC. V gene TRBV5-1 combines with J gene TRBJ2-5; 9 bases match TRBD2. Germline trimming cut 9 bases from V and 4 bases from J; bases unmatched to any gene: 7. This CDR3 contains 13 residues. Germline assignment: CDR1 SGHRS and CDR2 YFSETQ.

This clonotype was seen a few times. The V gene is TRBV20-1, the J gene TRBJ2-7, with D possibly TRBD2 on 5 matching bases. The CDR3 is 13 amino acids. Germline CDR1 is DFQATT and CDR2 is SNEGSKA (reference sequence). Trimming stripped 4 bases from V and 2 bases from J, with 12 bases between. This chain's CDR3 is CSATGVATYEQYF. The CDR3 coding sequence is TGCAGTGCTACCGGGGTCGCAACCTACGAGCAGTACTTC.

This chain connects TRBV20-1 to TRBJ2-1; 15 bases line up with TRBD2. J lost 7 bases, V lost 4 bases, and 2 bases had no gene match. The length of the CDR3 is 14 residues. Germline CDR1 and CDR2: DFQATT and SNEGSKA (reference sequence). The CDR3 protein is CSATGTSGRNEQFF. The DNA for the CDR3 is TGCAGTGCTACCGGGACTAGCGGGAGGAATGAGCAGTTCTTC.